The 5 T cell receptor beta chains below come from one sample, sequenced in a study of blood T cell repertoires in COVID-19. This table comes from immunoSEQ multiplex PCR, and its TCRdb copy is limited to in-frame clones, with some not included. The sample records about 94,000 clones, over 75% being singletons. Material for sequencing was peripheral blood. These receptors were collected from a woman over 75 with acute or convalescent COVID-19.

Only a few counts were recorded for this clone. The chain uses TRBV28 and TRBJ2-3; 10 nucleotides align to TRBD2. Germline V CDR1 and CDR2: MDHEN, SYDVKM. J was trimmed by 2 bases and V by 6 bases; bases with no gene match: 11. This CDR3 region has 17 residues. CDR3 protein: CASSPGGAGGNTDTQYF. CDR3 DNA: TGTGCCAGCAGCCCCGGGGGAGCGGGAGGGAACACAGATACGCAGTATTTT.

This chain connects TRBV7-8 to TRBJ1-1; D uncertain. CDR1 is SGHVS, CDR2 FQNEAQ, per germline. The CDR3 contains 15 residues. V was trimmed by 2 bases and J by 5 bases, leaving 15 bases between them. For the CDR3, the DNA is TGTGCCAGCAGCTTAATTACGGGGATTAATACTGAAGCTTTCTTT. It codes for CASSLITGINTEAFF.

V usage is TRBV24-1 and J usage is TRBJ1-5; no clear D gene. V shed 4 bases and J shed 6 bases, with 24 bases lying between them. Germline CDR1 reads KGHDR; CDR2 reads SFDVKD. The CDR3 has 18 residues. The CDR3 DNA sequence: TGTGCCACCAGTGAACCCGACAAGCTAAGCAGGTTTAGTCAGCCCCAGCATTTT. This sequence encodes CATSEPDKLSRFSQPQHF.

The V and J genes are TRBV14 and TRBJ2-1; D possibly corresponds to TRBD1 (6 bases). Germline V gives CDR1 SGHDN, CDR2 FVKESK. Trimming pared 0 bases from V and 7 bases from J, leaving 16 bases between. The CDR3 is made up of 16 amino acids. CDR3 in DNA: TGTGCCAGCAGCCAAGAGACGAACAGGGCGTTAAATGAGCAGTTCTTC. Protein product: CASSQETNRALNEQFF.

The rearrangement links TRBV15 to TRBJ1-1; D possibly corresponds to TRBD1 (6 bases). The CDR3 totals 14 residues. Trimming left V 3 bases short and J 3 bases short, with 11 bases between. Germline CDR1 LNHNV, CDR2 YYDKDF (reference sequence). CDR3 DNA: TGTGCCACCAGCAGGTTGGGACAACACACTGAAGCTTTCTTT. The encoded protein is CATSRLGQHTEAFF.